The rows below give T cell receptor beta chains drawn from one sample of a study of identical twins. TCRdb reprocessed the 5' RACE reads with MiXCR, giving one entry per CDR3 protein. The table lists a few hundred thousand distinct CDR3 sequences, about 8.3% of them singletons. Separately, the same data were catalogued under a study of yellow fever vaccine responses in identical twins.

The sample taken for sequencing was CD8+ T cells sorted from blood. The receptors stem from a woman younger than 35 in good health. CDR3s include the opening cysteine and the closing phenylalanine or tryptophan. The D gene is left open where the match is weak. Not all rows give a size; the values are once, few, many and, for expanded clones, a class.

CASSHGRASYEQYF | TGTGCCAGCAGCCACGGGAGGGCGTCGTACGAGCAGTACTTC | few | TRBV13 | TRBD2 | TRBJ2-7
CASSLSAGSEQYF | TGTGCCAGCAGTTTATCAGCCGGGAGCGAGCAGTACTTC | few | TRBV27 | - | TRBJ2-7
CSARGLWLADVEQYF | TGCAGTGCTAGAGGTCTTTGGCTAGCGGATGTCGAGCAGTACTTC | - | TRBV20-1 | TRBD2 | TRBJ2-7
CASSLTGTSEETQYF | TGTGCCAGCAGCTTAACCGGGACTAGCGAAGAGACCCAGTACTTC | - | TRBV13 | TRBD2 | TRBJ2-5
CATSSPGNSGNTIYF | TGTGCCACCAGCAGCCCCGGGAACTCTGGAAACACCATATATTTT | many | TRBV15 | - | TRBJ1-3
CSANKPGELAGVDSYEQYF | TGCAGTGCTAATAAACCAGGGGAGCTAGCGGGGGTTGACTCCTACGAGCAGTACTTC | - | TRBV20-1 | TRBD2 | TRBJ2-7
CSAKSPPGETQYF | TGCAGTGCTAAGTCCCCGCCGGGGGAGACGCAGTATTTT | - | TRBV20-1 | - | TRBJ2-3
CSGRGDTSPGETQYF | TGCAGCGGACGGGGGGACACTAGTCCCGGAGAGACCCAGTACTTC | - | TRBV29-1 | - | TRBJ2-5
CASSPRQGFYEQYF | TGTGCCAGCAGCCCTCGGCAGGGATTCTACGAGCAGTACTTC | few | TRBV5-6 | - | TRBJ2-7
CASSARLAGRLGEQFF | TGCGCCAGCAGCGCGCGACTAGCGGGACGTTTAGGTGAGCAGTTCTTC | many | TRBV4-1 | TRBD2 | TRBJ2-1
CASSVLAGRTDTQYF | TGTGCCAGCAGCGTTCTAGCGGGGCGTACAGATACGCAGTATTTT | few | TRBV5-6 | TRBD2 | TRBJ2-3
CASSFRGGSDEQYF | TGTGCCAGCAGTTTCCGGGGGGGCTCCGACGAGCAGTACTTC | - | TRBV27 | TRBD2 | TRBJ2-7
CASSLRSSVDEQYF | TGTGCCAGCAGCCTCCGGTCGTCGGTCGACGAGCAGTACTTC | few | TRBV12-3/TRBV12-4 | - | TRBJ2-7
CASCEGSGYNEQFF | TGTGCCAGCTGCGAGGGTAGCGGCTACAATGAGCAGTTCTTC | - | TRBV6-1 | - | TRBJ2-1
CASSSGQGAGGNTIYF | TGTGCCAGCAGCTCCGGACAGGGGGCAGGTGGAAACACCATATATTTT | - | TRBV5-6 | TRBD1 | TRBJ1-3
CASRTLGINTEAFF | TGTGCCAGCCGCACGCTAGGGATTAATACTGAAGCTTTCTTT | few | TRBV6-1 | - | TRBJ1-1
CASSQDSGRMGEQFF | TGCGCCAGCAGCCAAGACAGCGGGAGAATGGGTGAGCAGTTCTTC | few | TRBV4-1 | TRBD2 | TRBJ2-1
CASSFFPADTQYF | TGTGCCAGCAGCTTTTTCCCGGCCGATACGCAGTATTTT | - | TRBV7-3 | - | TRBJ2-3
CASSQGASYNEQFF | TGTGCCAGCAGTCAGGGGGCCTCCTACAATGAGCAGTTCTTC | few | TRBV6-1 | TRBD1 | TRBJ2-1
CASSPRPGGATGELFF | TGTGCCAGCAGCCCGAGACCCGGGGGGGCCACCGGGGAGCTGTTTTTT | few | TRBV7-8 | TRBD2 | TRBJ2-2
CAISDVSGRASGEQFF | TGTGCCATCAGTGACGTTAGCGGGAGGGCCTCCGGGGAGCAGTTCTTC | few | TRBV10-3 | TRBD2 | TRBJ2-1
CASNGGINEQYF | TGTGCCAGCAACGGGGGAATCAACGAGCAGTACTTC | - | TRBV6-2/TRBV6-3 | - | TRBJ2-7
CSVFGYTGELFF | TGCAGCGTTTTTGGGTACACCGGGGAGCTGTTTTTT | few | TRBV29-1 | - | TRBJ2-2
CASSEIVASVTDTQYF | TGTGCCAGCAGTGAAATCGTGGCTAGCGTAACGGATACGCAGTATTTT | few | TRBV2 | - | TRBJ2-3
CASSQDGGSGYEQYF | TGCGCCAGCAGCCAAGATGGCGGTTCGGGGTACGAGCAGTACTTC | - | TRBV4-3 | - | TRBJ2-7
CASSQGTGRTGELFF | TGCGCCAGCAGCCAAGGGACAGGGCGCACCGGGGAGCTGTTTTTT | - | TRBV4-3 | TRBD1 | TRBJ2-2
CASSLDYLKVF | TGTGCCAGCAGCTTAGATTATTTAAAGGTCTTC | few | TRBV11-2 | - | TRBJ1-2
CASSLINYGYTF | TGTGCCAGCAGCTTAATCAACTATGGCTACACCTTC | many | TRBV7-9 | - | TRBJ1-2
CASSLEGSVSYNSPLHF | TGTGCCAGCAGCTTAGAGGGGAGCGTCTCCTATAATTCACCCCTCCACTTT | - | TRBV11-2 | - | TRBJ1-6
CASSEIEVGPPNEQFF | TGTGCCAGCAGTGAAATTGAGGTGGGTCCACCCAATGAGCAGTTCTTC | - | TRBV25-1 | - | TRBJ2-1
CASSEASGLEQFF | TGTGCCAGCAGCGAGGCATCGGGTCTCGAGCAGTTCTTC | few | TRBV9 | - | TRBJ2-1
CSVTPGGYEQYF | TGCAGCGTGACCCCAGGGGGCTACGAGCAGTACTTC | - | TRBV29-1 | TRBD1 | TRBJ2-7
CASSRGLADEEFF | TGTGCCAGCAGCCGTGGACTAGCGGATGAGGAGTTCTTC | - | TRBV14 | TRBD2 | TRBJ2-1
CASSSFWASSGGAITNEQFF | TGTGCCAGCAGCTCCTTCTGGGCCTCTAGCGGGGGGGCCATCACCAATGAGCAGTTCTTC | - | TRBV11-1 | TRBD2 | TRBJ2-1
CASSQDHHGRDTDTQYF | TGCGCCAGCAGCCAAGATCACCACGGGAGGGACACAGATACGCAGTATTTT | many | TRBV4-3 | TRBD2 | TRBJ2-3
CASRPGTDDNEQFF | TGTGCCAGCAGGCCCGGGACTGACGACAATGAGCAGTTCTTC | few | TRBV7-9 | - | TRBJ2-1